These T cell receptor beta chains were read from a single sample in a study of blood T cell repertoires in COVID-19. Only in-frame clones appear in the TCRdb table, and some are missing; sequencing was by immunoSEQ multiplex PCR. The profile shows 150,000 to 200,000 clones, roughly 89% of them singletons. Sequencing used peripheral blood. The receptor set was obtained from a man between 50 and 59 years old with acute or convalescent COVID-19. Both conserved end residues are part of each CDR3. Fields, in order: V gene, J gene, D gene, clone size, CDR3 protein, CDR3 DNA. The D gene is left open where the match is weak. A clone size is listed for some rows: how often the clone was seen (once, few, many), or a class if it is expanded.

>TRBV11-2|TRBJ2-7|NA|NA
CASSLRGLGSRSYEQYF
TGTGCCAGCAGCTTACGTGGATTGGGGAGCAGGTCCTACGAGCAGTACTTC
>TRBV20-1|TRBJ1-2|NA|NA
CRAYGYTF
TGCAGGGCCTATGGCTACACCTTC
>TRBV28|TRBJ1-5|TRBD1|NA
CASSLVRQGGGQPQHF
TGTGCCAGCAGTTTAGTGAGACAGGGGGGGGGTCAGCCCCAGCATTTT
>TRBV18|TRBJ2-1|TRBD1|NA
CASSPGTGDFNEQFF
TGTGCCAGCTCACCAGGGACAGGGGATTTCAATGAGCAGTTCTTC
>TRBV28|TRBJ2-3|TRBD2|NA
CASSFPGTSGNLF
TGTGCCAGCAGTTTCCCCGGGACTAGCGGAAATTTATTT
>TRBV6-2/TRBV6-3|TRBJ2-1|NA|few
CASSIVSYNEQFF
TGTGCCAGCAGTATAGTGTCCTACAATGAGCAGTTCTTC
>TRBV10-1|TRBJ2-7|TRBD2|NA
CANKLLAGAMSYEQYF
TGCGCCAATAAATTACTAGCGGGAGCAATGTCCTACGAGCAGTACTTC
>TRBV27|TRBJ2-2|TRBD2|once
CASSLVRGWNTGELFF
TGTGCCAGCAGCCTCGTGCGGGGGTGGAACACCGGGGAGCTGTTTTTT
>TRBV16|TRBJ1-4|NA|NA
CASSQGSLLFF
TGTGCCAGCAGCCAAGGGAGTTTACTGTTTTTT
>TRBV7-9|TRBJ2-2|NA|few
CASSQDRVTGELFF
TGTGCCAGCAGCCAGGACAGAGTAACCGGGGAGCTGTTTTTT
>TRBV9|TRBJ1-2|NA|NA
CASSVDPGTNYGYTF
TGTGCCAGCAGCGTAGATCCAGGCACGAACTATGGCTACACCTTC
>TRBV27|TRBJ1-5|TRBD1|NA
CASSFGQGWQPQHF
TGTGCCAGCAGTTTTGGACAGGGGTGGCAGCCCCAGCATTTT
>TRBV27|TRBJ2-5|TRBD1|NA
CASSSLTGGEETQYF
TGTGCCAGCAGTTCCCTGACAGGGGGCGAAGAGACCCAGTACTTC
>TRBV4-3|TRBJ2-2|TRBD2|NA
CASSQEASGGTYTGELFF
TGCGCCAGCAGCCAAGAAGCTAGCGGGGGGACCTACACCGGGGAGCTGTTTTTT
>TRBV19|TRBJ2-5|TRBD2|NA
CASSIGLAGGETQYF
TGTGCCAGTAGTATTGGACTAGCGGGAGGAGAGACCCAGTACTTC
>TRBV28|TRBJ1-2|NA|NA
CASSGSPTAYGYTF
TGTGCCAGCTCGGGCAGCCCGACAGCTTATGGCTACACCTTC
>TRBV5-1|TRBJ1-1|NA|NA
CASSLGLLATEAFF
TGCGCCAGCAGCTTGGGCCTTTTGGCCACTGAAGCTTTCTTT
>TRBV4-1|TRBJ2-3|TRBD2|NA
CASSLRGSSGRTDTQYF
TGCGCCAGCAGCCTACGAGGGAGCAGCGGGAGAACAGATACGCAGTATTTT
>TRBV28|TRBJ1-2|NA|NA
CASSLLSDYGYTF
TGTGCCAGCAGTTTACTTTCCGACTATGGCTACACCTTC
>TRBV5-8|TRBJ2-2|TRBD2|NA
CASSRGLVMSGELFF
TGTGCCAGTAGTAGAGGACTAGTTATGTCCGGGGAGCTGTTTTTT
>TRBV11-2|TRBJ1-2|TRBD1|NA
CASSLGGQGRGGYTF
TGTGCCAGCAGCTTAGGAGGACAGGGGAGAGGGGGCTACACCTTC
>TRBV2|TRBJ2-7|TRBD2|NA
CASSGGLVSEQYF
TGTGCCAGCAGTGGGGGACTAGTGAGCGAGCAGTACTTC
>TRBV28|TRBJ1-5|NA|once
CASSLGGPERPQHF
TGTGCCAGCAGTTTAGGAGGACCTGAGAGGCCCCAGCATTTT
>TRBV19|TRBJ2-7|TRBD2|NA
CASRSGSDPEQYF
TGTGCCAGCCGGAGCGGGAGCGATCCCGAGCAGTACTTC
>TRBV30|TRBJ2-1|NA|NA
CAWSQNNEQFF
TGTGCCTGGAGTCAGAACAATGAGCAGTTCTTC
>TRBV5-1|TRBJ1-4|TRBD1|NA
CASSSLTGTGDEKLFF
TGCGCCAGCAGCTCACTTACCGGGACAGGGGATGAAAAACTGTTTTTT
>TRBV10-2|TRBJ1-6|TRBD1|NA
CATRGQVNNSPLHF
TGCGCCACCCGAGGACAGGTGAATAATTCACCCCTCCACTTT
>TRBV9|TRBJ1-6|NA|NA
CASSAGGVGNSPLHF
TGTGCCAGCAGCGCCGGCGGGGTAGGTAATTCACCCCTCCACTTT
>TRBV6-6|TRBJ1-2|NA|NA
CASRDRGSYGYTF
TGTGCCAGCAGAGATCGGGGATCATATGGCTACACCTTC
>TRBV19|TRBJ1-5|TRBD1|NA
CASARGQGVQPQHF
TGTGCCTCAGCCCGGGGACAGGGCGTTCAGCCCCAGCATTTT
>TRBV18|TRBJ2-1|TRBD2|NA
CASSLSRAGGLNEQFF
TGTGCCAGCTCACTCTCCCGAGCGGGGGGGTTGAATGAGCAGTTCTTC
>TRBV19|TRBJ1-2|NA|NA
CASKAASYGYTF
TGTGCCAGTAAGGCGGCTTCCTATGGCTACACCTTC
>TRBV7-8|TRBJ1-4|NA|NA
CASSLGSGGRGNEKLFF
TGTGCCAGCAGCTTAGGGTCGGGTGGGAGAGGAAATGAAAAACTGTTTTTT
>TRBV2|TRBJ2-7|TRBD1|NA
CASSERQGSYEQYF
TGTGCCAGCAGTGAGAGACAGGGGTCCTACGAGCAGTACTTC
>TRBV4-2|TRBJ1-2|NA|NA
CASSQEGAGPYGYTF
TGTGCCAGCAGCCAAGAAGGTGCAGGGCCCTATGGCTACACCTTC
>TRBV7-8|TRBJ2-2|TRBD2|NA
CASSRTSGGLANTGELFF
TGTGCCAGCAGCCGGACTAGCGGGGGGTTAGCGAACACCGGGGAGCTGTTTTTT